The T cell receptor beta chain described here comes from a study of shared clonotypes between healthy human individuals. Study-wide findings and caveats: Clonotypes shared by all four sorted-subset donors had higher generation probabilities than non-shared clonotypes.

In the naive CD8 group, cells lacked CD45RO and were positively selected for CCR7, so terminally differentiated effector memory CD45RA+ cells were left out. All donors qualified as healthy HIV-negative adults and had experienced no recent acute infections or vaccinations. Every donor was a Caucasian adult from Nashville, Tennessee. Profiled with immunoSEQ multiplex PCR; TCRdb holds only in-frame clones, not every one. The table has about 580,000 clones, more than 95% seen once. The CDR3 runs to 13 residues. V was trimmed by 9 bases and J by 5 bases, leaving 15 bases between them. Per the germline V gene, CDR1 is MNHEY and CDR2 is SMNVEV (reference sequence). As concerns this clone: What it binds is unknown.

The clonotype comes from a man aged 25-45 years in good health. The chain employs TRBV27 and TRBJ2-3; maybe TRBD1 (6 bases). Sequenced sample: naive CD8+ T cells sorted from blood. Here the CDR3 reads CASYREMGDTQYF. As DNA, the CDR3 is TGTGCCAGTTACAGGGAAATGGGAGATACGCAGTATTTT.